These T cell receptor beta chains were read from a single sample in a study of human T cells and chemical hapten exposure. TCRdb re-derived calls from the RACE reads in MiXCR, one entry per CDR3 protein. The sample has about 49,000 distinct CDR3 sequences; around 9.3% are singletons. Here the sequenced sample was whole blood, taken in connection with sensitization to the hapten diphenylcyclopropenone (DPC). The origin of the receptors is a woman aged 45 to 65 with alopecia areata. Some clones in this sample may be carry-over from other donors' samples. The CDR3 runs from the conserved cysteine through the conserved F or W. A D gene is named only where the DNA matches it firmly. Clone size, where shown, is once, few, many, or a class for clones that have expanded.

>TRBV6-2/TRBV6-3|TRBD2|TRBJ2-1|many
TGTGCCAGCAGTTACTCGCCGGGTTGGACTAGGGGCTCCAATGAGCAGTTCTTC
CASSYSPGWTRGSNEQFF
>TRBV29-1|.|TRBJ1-1|many
TGCAGCGTTCTACGGTGGCAGAACACTGAAGCTTTCTTT
CSVLRWQNTEAFF
>TRBV9|.|TRBJ2-1|many
TGTGCCAGCAGTAAGACCACTAGTCTATCCCATGAGCAGTTCTTC
CASSKTTSLSHEQFF
>TRBV4-3|TRBD1|TRBJ2-7|.
TGCGCCAGCAGCCAAGATACGACAGGGAGCTACGAGCAGTACTTC
CASSQDTTGSYEQYF
>TRBV2|.|TRBJ2-7|.
TGTGCCAGCAGTGACACCGGGCGGTTGGAGTACTTC
CASSDTGRLEYF
>TRBV5-1|TRBD1|TRBJ1-2|.
TGCGCCAGCAGCACCGGGACAGACTATGGCTACACCTTC
CASSTGTDYGYTF
>TRBV20-1|TRBD2|TRBJ2-3|.
TGCAGTGCTAGCCTCCAGCGGGGTACAGATACGCAGTATTTT
CSASLQRGTDTQYF
>TRBV20-1|TRBD2|TRBJ2-5|few
TGCAGTGCCCAGACTAGCGGGCGGGAGACCCAGTACTTC
CSAQTSGRETQYF
>TRBV7-9|.|TRBJ1-5|many
TGTGCCAGCAGCTTAGGGGGGGCCGGTCAGCCCCAGCATTTT
CASSLGGAGQPQHF
>TRBV29-1|.|TRBJ2-1|few
TGCAGCGTCCGAAGAGGGGTAGCGCGCTCCTACAATGAGCAGTTCTTC
CSVRRGVARSYNEQFF
>TRBV14|TRBD1|TRBJ2-7|many
TGTGCCAGCAGCTTCAACCACAGGGGGAACGAGCAGTACTTC
CASSFNHRGNEQYF
>TRBV2|.|TRBJ2-2|many
TGTGCCAGCAGTGAGGGGGCGTCGAACACCGGGGAGCTGTTTTTT
CASSEGASNTGELFF
>TRBV7-2|TRBD1|TRBJ2-1|many
TGTGCCAGCAGCTTAGTCGTCCGGGCAGGGGGCAGGAATGAGCAGTTCTTC
CASSLVVRAGGRNEQFF
>TRBV15|TRBD2|TRBJ2-2|many
TGTGCCACCAGCACCCCGCTCGCTAGCGGGAGGCCGAACACCGGGGAGCTGTTTTTT
CATSTPLASGRPNTGELFF
>TRBV29-1|.|TRBJ1-1|many
TGCAGCGTTGGACAGGAAGACACTGAAGCTTTCTTT
CSVGQEDTEAFF
>TRBV28|.|TRBJ1-1|.
TGTGCCAGCAGCTCCAGGGTCACTGAAGCTTTCTTT
CASSSRVTEAFF
>TRBV7-9|.|TRBJ1-1|many
TGTGCCAGCAGCTTATTTTCTGACAGCAGGTTCACTGAAGCTTTCTTT
CASSLFSDSRFTEAFF